Here is one TCR beta chain with its context. The antigen is undetermined. Using immunoSEQ multiplex PCR, the repertoire was profiled, and TCRdb retains in-frame clones only, with some absent. Among roughly 49,000 clones, about 74% were seen once, and the ten largest hold approximately 7%. The sample is drawn from a study of T cell responses to AZD1222 COVID-19 vaccine. Study at large: Second-dose intervals near 4 or 12 weeks were combined.

Regarding the study as a whole: Reportedly, nearly half the spike-specific TCRs target unmutated variant regions. Only 6 or 7 people who got AZD1222 tested seropositive at baseline. It should be noted that donors were predominantly white British and more often female, and clonal diversity was possibly underestimated.

The CDR3 runs 13 residues. V dropped 4 bases and J dropped 7 bases, with 12 bases sitting between them. CDR1 SGDLS and CDR2 YYNGEE come from the germline V gene. The TCR sequence derives from an adult in good health. The chain is built from TRBV9 and TRBJ2-1; D is unresolved. Sequenced material: peripheral blood, taken on day 0 of AZD1222 vaccination. The CDR3 here is CASSPRLGNEQFF. CDR3 nucleotide sequence: TGTGCCAGCAGCCCACGCCTGGGGAATGAGCAGTTCTTC.